The 32 T cell receptor beta chains listed next were all sequenced from one sample in a study of cytomegalovirus exposure and HLA in healthy donors. This table comes from immunoSEQ multiplex PCR, and its TCRdb copy is limited to in-frame clones, with some not included. The repertoire holds tens of thousands of clones, approximately 96% seen once, with around 1.5% in the top ten. Material: PBMCs. The receptors derive from a woman aged 18 to 35 in good health and CMV-seropositive.

The table lists this clone with a count of one. The chain has TRBV10-3 and TRBJ1-2, with 8 positions matching TRBD1. The ends lost 0 bases at V and 4 bases at J; junction bases unmatched: 7. Germline CDR1 and CDR2: ENHRY and SYGVKD. The CDR3 sequence is 16 residues long. The CDR3 nucleotides are TGTGCCATCAGTGAGTCCGGGGACAGGCTCTTCTATGGCTACACCTTC. Protein product: CAISESGDRLFYGYTF.

V and J are TRBV6-1 and TRBJ2-7; 9 bases are shared with TRBD1. Germline V CDR1 and CDR2: MNHNS, SASEGT. The CDR3 loop spans 13 amino acids. V trimming: 6 bases; J trimming: 3 bases; junction bases outside the gene matches: 3. The CDR3, as DNA: TGTGCCAGCAGGGGACAGGGAAACTACGAGCAGTACTTC. Translated, it gives CASRGQGNYEQYF.

CDR3 nucleotides: TGTGCCAGCAGCCAAGATGAGGGCTGGAGGCTAGCGGGGATAACAGATACGCAGTATTTT. Its protein is CASSQDEGWRLAGITDTQYF. This rearrangement joins TRBV4-2 to TRBJ2-3; 9 positions agree with TRBD2. Germline V gene lookup returns CDR1 LGHNA and CDR2 YNFKEQ. V gave up 0 bases and J gave up 3 bases; unmatched junction bases: 16. CDR3 length: 20 amino acids.

The chain employs TRBV28 and TRBJ1-4; D unclear. V shed 6 bases and J shed 0 bases, with 5 bases lying between them. Germline loops: CDR1 MDHEN, CDR2 SYDVKM. CDR3 size: 13 residues. CDR3 nucleotide sequence: TGTGCCAGCAGGGGCGCAACTAATGAAAAACTGTTTTTT. Residues: CASRGATNEKLFF.

The rearrangement joins TRBV6-1 to TRBJ2-2; D is perhaps TRBD1 (6 bases). Per the germline V gene, CDR1 is MNHNS and CDR2 is SASEGT. Trimming removed 3 bases at V and 1 base at J, with 9 bases between. The CDR3 covers 15 residues. As DNA, the CDR3 is TGTGCCAGCAGTGAGGCGACAGGGAACACCGGGGAGCTGTTTTTT. Translated: CASSEATGNTGELFF.

This chain joins TRBV7-2 and TRBJ2-5, with 9 bases fitting TRBD2. The CDR3 consists of 16 residues. CDR1 and CDR2 from the germline V gene are SGHTA and FQGNSA. Trimming removed 5 bases from V and 5 bases from J; junction bases left unmatched: 12. The DNA for the CDR3 is TGTGCCAGCAGCCTAACGGATAGCGGGAGTGGCGAGACCCAGTACTTC. The encoded protein is CASSLTDSGSGETQYF.

V is TRBV4-1 and J is TRBJ2-3; 14 nucleotides align to TRBD2. This CDR3 is built from 17 residues. The junction had 5 bases not matched to a gene; V was cut back by 3 bases and J by 3 bases. Germline V CDR1 and CDR2: MGHRA, YSYEKL. The CDR3 bases are TGCGCCAGCAGCCAGGGGGGGACTAGCGGGAGTACAGATACGCAGTATTTT. Its protein is CASSQGGTSGSTDTQYF.

The rearrangement joins TRBV27 to TRBJ1-1; 8 nucleotides line up with TRBD1. Looked up from germline, CDR1 is MNHEY and CDR2 is SMNVEV (reference sequence). The V gene end was trimmed by 5 bases and the J gene end by 5 bases; junction bases not matched to a gene: 10. There are 15 residues in the CDR3. The CDR3 nucleotides are TGTGCCAGCAGTAAGGCAGGGGGCGATCGGACTGAAGCTTTCTTT. Residues: CASSKAGGDRTEAFF.

This clone was detected once. The chain uses TRBV4-1 and TRBJ2-7; 7 bases fit TRBD2. Germline loops: CDR1 MGHRA, CDR2 YSYEKL. After removal of 2 bases from V and 6 bases from J, the junction contained 13 bases not matched to a gene. CDR3 length equals 16 residues. CDR3 region: CASSQLTGTTTSEQYF. CDR3 DNA: TGCGCCAGCAGCCAACTCACCGGGACTACCACCTCCGAGCAGTACTTC.

J is TRBJ2-1 and V is TRBV4-2, with 11 bases lining up with TRBD2. V dropped 1 base and J dropped 4; count of bases not matched to a gene: 12. Germline values: CDR1 LGHNA, CDR2 YNFKEQ. The CDR3 runs 19 residues. The CDR3 is CASSQGDPGLAGQYNEQFF. CDR3 sequence (DNA): TGTGCCAGCAGCCAAGGGGATCCAGGACTAGCGGGTCAGTACAATGAGCAGTTCTTC.

V usage is TRBV29-1 and J usage is TRBJ2-3; TRBD2 aligns across 8 bases. CDR3 length equals 14 residues. The V segment lost 6 bases and the J segment 2 bases; nucleotides outside the gene matches: 7. The germline V gene has CDR1 SQVTM and CDR2 ANQGSEA. The CDR3 DNA reads as TGCAGCGTGAGGACTAGCTGGGACACAGATACGCAGTATTTT. Translated: CSVRTSWDTDTQYF.

This sequence joins TRBV7-9 and TRBJ2-7; unclear D gene. The CDR3 runs to 14 residues. The V and J ends lost 0 bases and 5 bases respectively, with 11 bases between them. Germline CDR1 and CDR2: SEHNR and FQNEAQ (reference sequence). The CDR3 DNA reads TGTGCCAGCAGCTTAGCGAACTTTCGGGACGAGCAGTACTTC. Its protein product is CASSLANFRDEQYF.

The gene calls are TRBV5-6 and TRBJ2-2, with 11 bases that match TRBD1. In germline, CDR1 is SGHDT, CDR2 YYEEEE. J lost 5 bases, V lost 0 bases, and 3 bases had no gene match. The CDR3 length is 16 residues. The chain's CDR3 is CASSLAGQGATGELFF. CDR3 DNA sequence: TGTGCCAGCAGCTTGGCCGGACAGGGGGCGACCGGGGAGCTGTTTTTT.

The chain couples TRBV28 to TRBJ2-7; D is ambiguous. This CDR3 spans 17 amino acids. In germline, CDR1 is MDHEN, CDR2 SYDVKM. V lost 3 bases and J lost 2, with 20 bases in between. The CDR3: CASSFTDFPPKTYEQYF. Here the CDR3 DNA reads TGTGCCAGCAGTTTTACCGACTTTCCGCCGAAAACCTACGAGCAGTACTTC.

The CDR3 is CASSFGGLNTEAFF. For the CDR3, the DNA is TGTGCCAGCAGCTTCGGGGGGTTGAACACTGAAGCTTTCTTT. J is TRBJ1-1 and V is TRBV5-8, with D possibly TRBD1 on 5 matching bases. This CDR3 comprises 14 residues. Per germline, CDR1 SGHTS and CDR2 YDEGEE. Trimming took 2 bases from V and 0 from J, leaving 8 bases between them.

This chain joins TRBV13 and TRBJ2-7, with 11 bases lining up with TRBD2. Germline V gene data show CDR1 as PRHDT and CDR2 as FYEKMQ (reference sequence). The trim removed 4 bases at V and 2 bases at J, leaving 7 bases unmatched. The length of the CDR3 is 16 residues. The CDR3 DNA reads as TGTGCCAGCAGCTCGGATACTAGCGGGGGCCCCTACGAGCAGTACTTC. Translation: CASSSDTSGGPYEQYF.

This chain joins TRBV5-4 and TRBJ2-7; TRBD2 matches 13 bases. Germline V gives CDR1 SGHNT, CDR2 YYREEE (reference sequence). With 3 bases clipped from V and 5 bases from J, the junction kept 8 bases outside the gene matches. CDR3 length: 16 amino acids. The CDR3 sequence: CASSWGTSGMADEQYF. CDR3 DNA sequence: TGTGCCAGCAGCTGGGGGACTAGCGGGATGGCGGACGAGCAGTACTTC.

V and J are TRBV10-3 and TRBJ2-3; 7 bases fit TRBD2. The V and J ends lost 0 bases and 2 bases, in that order; junction bases with no gene match: 5. The CDR3 has 16 residues. Germline V gene sequence: CDR1 ENHRY, CDR2 SYGVKD. The DNA of the CDR3 is TGTGCCATCAGTGAGTCGAACGGGAGGATCACAGATACGCAGTATTTT. Its translation is CAISESNGRITDTQYF.

The chain has TRBV10-1 and TRBJ2-3, with 9 bases identical to TRBD1. In germline, CDR1 is WNHNN, CDR2 SYGVQD (reference sequence). Trimming at V came to 0 bases and at J to 4 bases, leaving 8 bases not matched to a gene. The CDR3 extends over 17 amino acids. CDR3 coding DNA: TGCGCCAGCAGTGAGTCGGTACCGGGACAGGGCGCAGATACGCAGTATTTT. Protein product: CASSESVPGQGADTQYF.

The chain combines TRBV9 with TRBJ2-1, with D uncertain. This CDR3 contains 12 residues. Trimming took off 4 bases at V and 8 bases at J, with 10 bases between the two ends. The germline V gene has CDR1 SGDLS and CDR2 YYNGEE. For the CDR3, the DNA is TGTGCCAGCAGCTCCCCGTCGTATGAGCAGTTCTTC. This translates into CASSSPSYEQFF.

The CDR3 DNA follows: TGCGCCAGCAGCGAGACAGGGTTGGCCAAAAACATTCAGTACTTC. Translation gives CASSETGLAKNIQYF. The chain recombines TRBV4-1 with TRBJ2-4, with 7 bases lining up with TRBD1. The CDR3 runs to 15 residues. The V gene's germline CDR1 is MGHRA and CDR2 YSYEKL. The junction had 5 bases not matched to a gene; V was cut back by 5 bases and J by 1 base.

V and J are TRBV18 and TRBJ1-5, with D perhaps TRBD1 (5 bases). From germline, CDR1 is KGHSH and CDR2 LQKENI. V shed 5 bases and J shed 4 bases, with 12 bases lying between them. The CDR3 spans 14 residues. The CDR3 is CASSSQAGNQPQHF. The CDR3, as DNA: TGTGCCAGCTCATCTCAGGCAGGGAATCAGCCCCAGCATTTT.

The CDR3 sequence: CSATRQETQYF. The CDR3, as DNA: TGCAGTGCAACTAGGCAAGAGACCCAGTACTTC. The chain is built from TRBV20-1 and TRBJ2-5; tentative D call: TRBD2 (5 bases). The germline V gene has CDR1 DFQATT and CDR2 SNEGSKA (reference sequence). The CDR3 is 11 residues long. The ends were cut back, 6 bases at V and 2 bases at J, with 7 bases in the middle.

V is TRBV18 and J is TRBJ2-5; unclear D gene. Deletions cut 0 bases from V and 5 bases from J, with 7 bases between. This CDR3 spans 13 amino acids. Germline V gene sequence: CDR1 KGHSH, CDR2 LQKENI. The CDR3 DNA sequence: TGTGCCAGCTCACCACCGTATCGGGAGACCCAGTACTTC. Its protein is CASSPPYRETQYF.

This clone was detected only once. This chain uses TRBV11-3 with TRBJ2-2; possible D gene TRBD1, 6 bases. The CDR3 is made up of 16 amino acids. Germline lookup yields CDR1 SGHNT and CDR2 YENEEA. Trimming removed 0 bases at V and 4 bases at J, with 12 bases between. The CDR3 loop reads CASSLDWGHFTGELFF. The CDR3 nucleotides are TGTGCCAGCAGCTTAGATTGGGGACATTTCACCGGGGAGCTGTTTTTT.

The chain couples TRBV28 to TRBJ2-7; D may be TRBD1 (6 bases). Germline CDR1 MDHEN, CDR2 SYDVKM. The CDR3 loop spans 18 amino acids. Trimming pared 6 bases from V and 4 bases from J, leaving 28 bases between. CDR3 sequence: CASRHSSPPGTISYEQYF. CDR3 in DNA: TGTGCCAGCAGGCACAGCTCCCCTCCCGGGACAATCTCTTACGAGCAGTACTTC.

A single count supports this clone. This chain connects TRBV7-9 to TRBJ2-6, with a tentative D call TRBD1 (6 bases). The CDR3 has 17 amino acids. Looked up from germline, CDR1 is SEHNR and CDR2 is FQNEAQ (reference sequence). The V end was cut by 5 bases, the J end by 3 bases, with 17 bases between. The CDR3 DNA reads as TGTGCCAGCAGCACCCCCCAGGGGCTGGTTGGGGCCAACGTCCTGACTTTC. Its protein product is CASSTPQGLVGANVLTF.

CDR3 sequence reads: CASRGTRSSYNEQFF. Here the CDR3 DNA reads TGTGCCAGCAGGGGGACTCGGAGCTCCTACAATGAGCAGTTCTTC. The gene calls are TRBV2 and TRBJ2-1; possible D gene TRBD2, 6 bases. V was pared by 6 bases and J by 0 bases, with 12 bases between. CDR1 is SNHLY and CDR2 is FYNNEI in the germline V gene. The CDR3 is 15 amino acids.

This chain joins TRBV27 and TRBJ2-1; TRBD1 aligns across 7 bases. Germline loops: CDR1 MNHEY, CDR2 SMNVEV (reference sequence). This CDR3 contains 15 residues. With V trimmed by 7 bases and J by 0 bases, 6 bases remained unmatched. CDR3 in amino acids: CASMTGQSSYNEQFF. The CDR3 region has the DNA TGTGCCAGCATGACGGGACAGAGCTCCTACAATGAGCAGTTCTTC.

This clone came up a few times. The J gene is TRBJ1-1, the V gene TRBV29-1; tentatively, D is TRBD1 (6 bases). Germline V gene data show CDR1 as SQVTM and CDR2 as ANQGSEA. CDR3 length: 13 amino acids. Between the trimmed V and J ends, which lost 7 bases and 1 base, there was a span of 13 bases. The chain's CDR3 is CSAQDRKNTEAFF. DNA for the CDR3: TGCAGCGCCCAAGACAGGAAGAACACTGAAGCTTTCTTT.

V is TRBV28 and J is TRBJ2-3; unclear D gene. The ends were cut back, 4 bases at V and 2 bases at J, with 13 bases in the middle. The CDR3 covers 15 residues. In germline, CDR1 is MDHEN, CDR2 SYDVKM. CDR3 nucleotides: TGTGCCAGCAGTTCCCCCCCGAGACTCACAGATACGCAGTATTTT. Translated, it gives CASSSPPRLTDTQYF.

The chain links TRBV6-1 to TRBJ2-5; possible D gene TRBD2, 6 bases. The germline V and J ends were trimmed by 2 bases and 5 bases, with 18 bases remaining between them. The CDR3 spans 16 residues. Germline V gene data show CDR1 as MNHNS and CDR2 as SASEGT. The CDR3, as DNA: TGTGCCAGCAGTGAATACCGGCGGGATTTTATTGAGACCCAGTACTTC. Translated, it gives CASSEYRRDFIETQYF.